These T cell receptor beta chains were read from a single sample in a study of T cells in Graves' hyperthyroidism and ophthalmopathy. TCRdb redid the calling of the multiplex PCR reads with MiXCR, one entry per CDR3 protein. The sample lists about 100,000 distinct CDR3 sequences; approximately 15% were seen once. Sample: blood. These TCRs come from a woman between 45 and 60 years old with Graves' hyperthyroidism. The CDR3 runs from the conserved cysteine through the conserved F or W.

j_call: TRBJ2-3; v_call: TRBV28; cdr3_aa: CASSFIPGGGGGRSTDTQYF
j_call: TRBJ1-3; v_call: TRBV28; cdr3_aa: CASSLSQRNTIYF
j_call: TRBJ2-5; v_call: TRBV20-1; cdr3_aa: CSAVGSGSGETQYF
j_call: TRBJ2-3; v_call: TRBV6-1; cdr3_aa: CASSEARVSLLSTDTQYF
j_call: TRBJ1-1; v_call: TRBV5-1; cdr3_aa: CASSLGERSGRRVDTEAFF
j_call: TRBJ1-2; v_call: TRBV30; cdr3_aa: CAWRRGAGYGYTF
j_call: TRBJ2-1; v_call: TRBV29-1; cdr3_aa: CSVDLARTRYNEQFF
j_call: TRBJ2-3; v_call: TRBV10-3; cdr3_aa: CAISDSRGTDTQYF
j_call: TRBJ1-3; v_call: TRBV5-4; cdr3_aa: CASSSPPGQGNTIYF
j_call: TRBJ2-7; v_call: TRBV20-1; cdr3_aa: CSAVPGTRTYEQYF
j_call: TRBJ2-1; v_call: TRBV4-1; cdr3_aa: CASSRSTGQVFNEQFF
j_call: TRBJ1-1; v_call: TRBV6-1; cdr3_aa: CASSQVVPFKAFF
j_call: TRBJ2-1; v_call: TRBV2; cdr3_aa: CASSDGSEDGEQFF
j_call: TRBJ2-2; v_call: TRBV5-1; cdr3_aa: CASSSGLYTGELFF
j_call: TRBJ2-1; v_call: TRBV18; cdr3_aa: CASSSRGDEQFF
j_call: TRBJ2-3; v_call: TRBV5-6; cdr3_aa: CASSYRTSGSADTQYF
j_call: TRBJ1-5; v_call: TRBV12-3/TRBV12-4; cdr3_aa: CASIRSGVPNQPQHF
j_call: TRBJ2-1; v_call: TRBV7-9; cdr3_aa: CASSPEVAGGRNEQFF
j_call: TRBJ2-1; v_call: TRBV11-1; cdr3_aa: CASSYSASGWAWEQFF
j_call: TRBJ2-5; v_call: TRBV10-2; cdr3_aa: CASSPGLKETQYF
j_call: TRBJ2-5; v_call: TRBV10-3; cdr3_aa: CAISEVGRELLWETQYF
j_call: TRBJ2-3; v_call: TRBV6-1; cdr3_aa: CASRQGGAGGDTQYF
j_call: TRBJ2-3; v_call: TRBV5-1; cdr3_aa: CASSLYERDPITDTQYF
j_call: TRBJ1-2; v_call: TRBV10-3; cdr3_aa: CAISPDPTGIYGYTF